A selection of T cell receptor beta chains follows, all from one sample in a study of T-cell reconstitution after alpha-beta-depleted transplantation in children. TCRdb reprocessed the PCR reads via MiXCR and lists one record per CDR3 protein. The repertoire holds around 800,000 distinct CDR3 sequences, roughly 15% seen once, with roughly 5% in the top ten. Sequencing was performed on PBMCs, mostly from graft donor cells, taken 360 days after TCRalphabeta/CD19-depleted stem cell transplant. The receptor set was obtained from a male patient younger than 18 who had a stem cell transplant for acute lymphoblastic leukemia, so the T cells may come from the graft donor. Both conserved end residues are part of each CDR3. Fields, in order: D gene, clone size, J gene, V gene, CDR3 protein, CDR3 DNA. A D gene is named only where the DNA matches it firmly. Rows may omit the clone size; those that give it use once, few, many or a size class.

TRBD2 . TRBJ2-1 TRBV9 CASSVEQGLGDNEQFF TGTGCCAGCAGCGTAGAACAGGGACTAGGAGACAATGAGCAGTTCTTC
TRBD1 . TRBJ2-7 TRBV20-1 CSARNPGQGLGYEQYF TGCAGTGCTAGAAATCCTGGACAGGGACTTGGCTACGAGCAGTACTTC
. few TRBJ2-7 TRBV5-1 CASSSHDGPEQYF TGCGCCAGCAGCTCCCACGACGGACCCGAGCAGTACTTC
TRBD2 many TRBJ2-1 TRBV29-1 CSARTSGKSSYNEQFF TGCAGCGCCCGGACTAGCGGTAAGAGCTCCTACAATGAGCAGTTCTTC
TRBD2 many TRBJ2-1 TRBV5-4 CASSLGLAGGVISYNEQFF TGTGCCAGCAGCTTGGGACTAGCGGGAGGGGTCATCTCCTACAATGAGCAGTTCTTC
TRBD2 . TRBJ2-7 TRBV5-1 CASGGDGLSYEQYF TGCGCCAGCGGGGGGGACGGCCTCTCCTACGAGCAGTACTTC
. many TRBJ2-3 TRBV20-1 CSALLSSTDTQYF TGCAGTGCCTTACTATCTAGCACAGATACGCAGTATTTT
. many TRBJ1-1 TRBV19 CASSILGEAFF TGTGCCAGTAGTATACTGGGTGAAGCTTTCTTT
. . TRBJ2-1 TRBV24-1 CATSERHHNEQFF TGTGCCACCAGTGAAAGACACCACAATGAGCAGTTCTTC
TRBD1 . TRBJ2-7 TRBV9 CASSVGQGTSYEQYF TGTGCCAGCAGCGTAGGACAGGGGACCTCCTACGAGCAGTACTTC
. . TRBJ2-7 TRBV5-1 CASSDIPGQSYEQYF TGCGCCAGCAGCGATATACCGGGACAATCCTACGAGCAGTACTTC
. . TRBJ2-7 TRBV25-1 CASSSRNWDEQYF TGTGCCAGCAGTTCCCGGAATTGGGACGAGCAGTACTTC
. . TRBJ2-1 TRBV2 CASIPERVAYNEQFF TGTGCCAGCATCCCGGAAAGGGTGGCCTACAATGAGCAGTTCTTC
TRBD2 few TRBJ2-3 TRBV6-5 CASSYRSGRAPDTQYF TGTGCCAGCAGTTACCGGAGCGGGAGGGCCCCAGATACGCAGTATTTT
TRBD1 . TRBJ2-1 TRBV5-1 CASSFAGQGAGEQFF TGCGCCAGCAGCTTTGCCGGGCAGGGGGCTGGTGAGCAGTTCTTC
. . TRBJ2-6 TRBV5-1 CASSLGWGAGANVLTF TGCGCCAGCAGCTTGGGATGGGGGGCTGGGGCCAACGTCCTGACTTTC
. . TRBJ1-1 TRBV7-3 CASSSRATVPEAFF TGTGCCAGCAGCTCGAGAGCGACAGTACCTGAAGCTTTCTTT
TRBD2 few TRBJ2-7 TRBV27 CASKASGSGRNEQYF TGTGCCAGCAAAGCGTCCGGGAGCGGGAGAAACGAGCAGTACTTC
. few TRBJ2-7 TRBV9 CASSVDTSPRYEQYF TGTGCCAGCAGCGTAGACACTAGCCCTCGGTACGAGCAGTACTTC
. many TRBJ2-7 TRBV27 CASSLNRVSYEQYF TGTGCCAGCAGTTTAAACAGGGTGTCCTACGAGCAGTACTTC
. . TRBJ2-7 TRBV15 CATSRVQGQDEQYF TGTGCCACCAGCAGAGTGCAGGGGCAGGACGAGCAGTACTTC
TRBD2 . TRBJ2-1 TRBV4-1 CASSQGGVAGSYNEQFF TGCGCCAGCAGCCAAGGGGGCGTAGCGGGATCCTACAATGAGCAGTTCTTC
TRBD2 . TRBJ2-1 TRBV12-5 CASGLVLLSSGTMGDEQFF TGTGCTAGTGGTTTGGTACTTTTGTCTAGCGGGACTATGGGGGATGAGCAGTTCTTC
TRBD2 . TRBJ2-1 TRBV3-1 CTSSWKGLAEGGFYNEQFF TGTACCAGCAGTTGGAAGGGACTAGCGGAAGGGGGCTTCTACAATGAGCAGTTCTTC
TRBD1 many TRBJ2-7 TRBV12-3/TRBV12-4 CASSMDRGLYEQYF TGTGCCAGCAGTATGGACAGGGGGCTCTACGAGCAGTACTTC
. . TRBJ2-5 TRBV20-1 CSAKRGGQETQYF TGCAGTGCTAAGAGGGGGGGCCAGGAGACCCAGTACTTC
. few TRBJ1-3 TRBV5-1 CASSIDATSGNTIYF TGCGCCAGCAGCATTGACGCCACCTCTGGAAACACCATATATTTT